This T cell receptor (beta chain) was captured in a study of shared clonotypes between healthy human individuals. Findings and limits, study-wide: Approximately 4.5% was the fraction of naive CD4 clonotypes found shared across a few donors.

V shed 2 bases and J 5 bases; nucleotides not matched to a gene: 8. This CDR3 region has 16 residues. CDR1 and CDR2 from the germline V gene are MNHEY and SVGAGI. In the CD4+ fraction, cells were divided into CD45RA+ naive and CD45RA-negative memory subsets. Note on this clone: What it binds is unknown.

Sequenced by immunoSEQ multiplex PCR; TCRdb stores in-frame clones only, minus some. In the table there are a few million clones, 85% to 95% of which are singletons. The chain combines TRBV6-5 with TRBJ1-1, with TRBD1 matching over 10 bases. Sequencing used naive CD4+ T cells from PBMCs. Subset described: CD45RA+ positively selected. This clonotype was obtained from a man between 18 and 35 years old in good health. Some clones in this sample may be carry-over from other donors' samples. The CDR3 loop is CASSYRPTGGWTEAFF. DNA for the CDR3: TGTGCCAGCAGTTACAGGCCGACAGGGGGCTGGACTGAAGCTTTCTTT.